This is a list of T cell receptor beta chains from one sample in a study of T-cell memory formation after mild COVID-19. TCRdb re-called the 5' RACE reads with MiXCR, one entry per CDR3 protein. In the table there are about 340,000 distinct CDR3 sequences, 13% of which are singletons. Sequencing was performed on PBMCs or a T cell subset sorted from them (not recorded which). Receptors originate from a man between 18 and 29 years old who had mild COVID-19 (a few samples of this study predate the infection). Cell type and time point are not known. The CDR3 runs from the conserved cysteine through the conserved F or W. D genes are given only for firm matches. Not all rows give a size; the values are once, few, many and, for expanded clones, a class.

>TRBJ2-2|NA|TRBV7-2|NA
CASSLRGSANTGELFF
TGTGCCAGCAGCTTAAGGGGGTCAGCGAACACCGGGGAGCTGTTTTTT
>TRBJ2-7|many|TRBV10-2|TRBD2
CASSGGLGAYEQYF
TGCGCCAGCAGCGGGGGACTAGGGGCCTACGAGCAGTACTTC
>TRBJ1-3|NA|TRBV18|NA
CASSLDSLGNTIYF
TGTGCCAGCTCACTTGACTCACTGGGAAACACCATATATTTT
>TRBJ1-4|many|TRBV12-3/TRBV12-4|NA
CASSLSGVRGKLFF
TGTGCCAGCAGCTTATCTGGCGTGAGGGGTAAACTGTTTTTT
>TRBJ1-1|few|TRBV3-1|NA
CASSLFPGTTEAFF
TGTGCCAGCAGCCTCTTCCCGGGGACCACTGAAGCTTTCTTT
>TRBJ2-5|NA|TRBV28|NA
CASSPTRTRGQETQYF
TGTGCCAGCAGTCCAACTAGGACGCGGGGCCAAGAGACCCAGTACTTC
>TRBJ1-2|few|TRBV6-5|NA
CASSRLGGSYGYTF
TGTGCCAGCAGCCGACTGGGGGGTAGCTATGGCTACACCTTC
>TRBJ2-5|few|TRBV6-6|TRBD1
CASSYAGQGHEQETQYF
TGTGCCAGCAGTTACGCCGGACAGGGCCACGAGCAAGAGACCCAGTACTTC
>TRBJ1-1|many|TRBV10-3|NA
CAISLRGVGTEAFF
TGTGCCATCAGTTTACGGGGAGTGGGCACTGAAGCTTTCTTT
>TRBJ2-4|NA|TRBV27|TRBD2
CASSLLAGDKNIQYF
TGTGCCAGCAGTTTATTAGCGGGGGACAAAAACATTCAGTACTTC
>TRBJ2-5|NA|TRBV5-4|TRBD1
CASSDRQGAFQETQYF
TGTGCCAGCAGCGACCGACAGGGGGCCTTCCAAGAGACCCAGTACTTC
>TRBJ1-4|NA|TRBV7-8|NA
CASSSRGSNEKLFF
TGTGCCAGCAGCTCCAGGGGATCTAATGAAAAACTGTTTTTT
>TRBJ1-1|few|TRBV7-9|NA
CASSPGGGYDSTEAFF
TGTGCCAGCAGCCCCGGCGGGGGTTATGATAGCACTGAAGCTTTCTTT
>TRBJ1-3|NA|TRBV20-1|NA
CSASKVAGNTIYF
TGCAGTGCTAGCAAGGTTGCTGGAAACACCATATATTTT
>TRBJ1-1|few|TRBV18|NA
CASSPPGGLGTEAFF
TGTGCCAGCTCACCACCGGGAGGGCTAGGGACTGAAGCTTTCTTT
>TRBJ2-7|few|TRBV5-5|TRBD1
CASSWQGDAYEQYF
TGTGCCAGCAGCTGGCAGGGGGACGCGTACGAGCAGTACTTC
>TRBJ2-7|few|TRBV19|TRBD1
CASSFSRGNYEQYF
TGTGCCAGTAGTTTTAGCAGGGGGAACTACGAGCAGTACTTC
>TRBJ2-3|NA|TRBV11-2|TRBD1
CASSLTGESTDTQYF
TGTGCCAGCAGCTTGACAGGGGAGAGCACAGATACGCAGTATTTT
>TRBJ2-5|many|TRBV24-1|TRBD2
CATSEASGGQETQYF
TGTGCCACCAGTGAGGCTAGCGGGGGACAAGAGACCCAGTACTTC
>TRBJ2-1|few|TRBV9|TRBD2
CASSGIAGGSYNEQFF
TGTGCCAGCAGCGGAATAGCGGGGGGCTCCTACAATGAGCAGTTCTTC
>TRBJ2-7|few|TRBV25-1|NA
CASRAGTSVGEQYF
TGTGCCAGCAGGGCAGGGACATCGGTGGGCGAGCAGTACTTC
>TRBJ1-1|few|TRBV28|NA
CASRSQWLGNIEAFF
TGTGCCAGCAGGTCCCAATGGTTGGGTAACATTGAAGCTTTCTTT
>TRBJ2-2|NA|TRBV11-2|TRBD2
CASSLRGAPNTGELFF
TGTGCCAGCAGCTTGCGGGGGGCCCCCAACACCGGGGAGCTGTTTTTT
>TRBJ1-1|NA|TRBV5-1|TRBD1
CASSSGTGWVTEAFF
TGCGCCAGCAGCTCCGGGACAGGGTGGGTGACTGAAGCTTTCTTT
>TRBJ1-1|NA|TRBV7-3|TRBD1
CASSTGGGSTEAFF
TGTGCCAGCAGCACAGGGGGGGGGAGCACTGAAGCTTTCTTT
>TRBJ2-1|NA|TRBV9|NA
CASSADGGGYNEQFF
TGTGCCAGCAGCGCCGACGGAGGGGGTTACAATGAGCAGTTCTTC
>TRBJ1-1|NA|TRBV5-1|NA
CASRGEDITEAFF
TGCGCCAGCAGAGGGGAGGATATCACTGAAGCTTTCTTT
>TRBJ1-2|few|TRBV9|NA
CASSAFSVVNYGYTF
TGTGCCAGCAGCGCCTTTAGTGTGGTAAACTATGGCTACACCTTC
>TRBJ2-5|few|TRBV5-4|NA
CASSSWGSATQYF
TGTGCCAGCAGCTCTTGGGGGAGTGCGACCCAGTACTTC
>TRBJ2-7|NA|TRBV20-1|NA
CSARGQVSSYEQYF
TGCAGTGCTAGAGGGCAGGTGAGCTCCTACGAGCAGTACTTC
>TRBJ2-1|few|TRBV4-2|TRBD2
CASSQDALLSGDPSNEQFF
TGTGCCAGCAGCCAAGATGCGTTGCTAAGCGGGGACCCTTCCAATGAGCAGTTCTTC
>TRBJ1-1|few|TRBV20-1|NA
CSARPLQKNTEAFF
TGCAGTGCTAGACCTCTACAGAAGAACACTGAAGCTTTCTTT
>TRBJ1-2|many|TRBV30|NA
CAWNGGQYYGYTF
TGTGCCTGGAACGGGGGGCAATACTATGGCTACACCTTC
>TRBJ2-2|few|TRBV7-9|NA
CASSLSESTGELFF
TGTGCCAGCAGCTTATCCGAGTCCACCGGGGAGCTGTTTTTT
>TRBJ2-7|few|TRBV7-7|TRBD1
CASSRPRQGPYEQYF
TGTGCCAGCAGCCGACCTAGACAGGGTCCCTACGAGCAGTACTTC
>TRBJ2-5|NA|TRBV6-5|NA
CASSYPGPKETQYF
TGTGCCAGCAGTTACCCAGGGCCGAAAGAGACCCAGTACTTC
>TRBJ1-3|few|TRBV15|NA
CATSRDQGSWDGNTIYF
TGTGCCACCAGCAGAGATCAAGGTTCCTGGGATGGAAACACCATATATTTT
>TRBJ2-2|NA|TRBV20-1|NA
CSARGANTGELFF
TGCAGTGCTCGCGGGGCTAACACCGGGGAGCTGTTTTTT
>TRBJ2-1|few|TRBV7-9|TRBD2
CASSPSWTSGVNEQFF
TGTGCCAGCAGCCCTAGCTGGACTAGCGGGGTAAATGAGCAGTTCTTC
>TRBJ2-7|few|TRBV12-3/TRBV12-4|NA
CASSATVPYEQYF
TGTGCCAGCAGTGCCACAGTTCCCTACGAGCAGTACTTC
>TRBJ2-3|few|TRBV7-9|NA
CASSDTGTSDTQYF
TGTGCCAGCAGCGACACCGGGACATCAGATACGCAGTATTTT
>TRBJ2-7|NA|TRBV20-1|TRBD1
CSANDRGGSYEQYF
TGCAGTGCTAATGACAGGGGAGGCTCCTACGAGCAGTACTTC
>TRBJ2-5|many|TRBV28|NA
CASSSMGTQYF
TGTGCCAGCAGCTCTATGGGGACCCAGTACTTC
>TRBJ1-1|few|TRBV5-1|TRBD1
CASSLGTGVLGTEAFF
TGCGCCAGCAGCCTCGGGACAGGGGTCTTGGGCACTGAAGCTTTCTTT
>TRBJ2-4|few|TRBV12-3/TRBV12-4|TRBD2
CASSLTGGKNIQYF
TGTGCCAGCAGTTTAACGGGGGGCAAAAACATTCAGTACTTC
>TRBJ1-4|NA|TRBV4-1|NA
CASSQDPQGLFF
TGCGCCAGCAGCCAAGATCCCCAGGGCCTGTTTTTT
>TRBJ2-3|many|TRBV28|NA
CASSLQGPDTQYF
TGTGCCAGCAGTTTACAGGGCCCAGATACGCAGTATTTT
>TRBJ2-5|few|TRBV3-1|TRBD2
CASRLAGGQYGTQYF
TGTGCCAGCAGACTAGCGGGGGGGCAATATGGGACCCAGTACTTC
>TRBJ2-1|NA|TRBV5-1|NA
CASSLSQGYEQFF
TGCGCCAGCAGCTTGTCTCAGGGCTATGAGCAGTTCTTC